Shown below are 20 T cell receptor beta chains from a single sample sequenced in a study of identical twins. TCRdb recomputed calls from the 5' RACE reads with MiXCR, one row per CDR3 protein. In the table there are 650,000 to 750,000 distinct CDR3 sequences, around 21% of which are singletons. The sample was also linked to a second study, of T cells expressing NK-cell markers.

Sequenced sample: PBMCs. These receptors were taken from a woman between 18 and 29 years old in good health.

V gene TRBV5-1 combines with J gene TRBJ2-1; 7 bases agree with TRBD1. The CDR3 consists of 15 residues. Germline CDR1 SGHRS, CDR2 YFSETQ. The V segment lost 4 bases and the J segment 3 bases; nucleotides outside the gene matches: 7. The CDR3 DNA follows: TGCGCCAGCAGCCCGGACAGGAAGATCTACAATGAGCAGTTCTTC. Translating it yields CASSPDRKIYNEQFF.

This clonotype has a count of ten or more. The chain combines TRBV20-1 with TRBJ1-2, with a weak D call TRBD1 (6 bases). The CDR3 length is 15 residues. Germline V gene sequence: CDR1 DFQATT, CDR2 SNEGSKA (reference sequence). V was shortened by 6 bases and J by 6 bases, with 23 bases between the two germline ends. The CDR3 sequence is CSAPGQKVGRHGYTF. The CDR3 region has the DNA TGCAGTGCCCCCGGACAGAAAGTAGGTCGACATGGCTACACCTTC.

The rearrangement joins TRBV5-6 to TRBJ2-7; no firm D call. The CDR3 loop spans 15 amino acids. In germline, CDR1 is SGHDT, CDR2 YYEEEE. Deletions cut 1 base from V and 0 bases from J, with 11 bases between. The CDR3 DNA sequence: TGTGCCAGCAGCTTGACTCAGCACCTCTCCTACGAGCAGTACTTC. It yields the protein CASSLTQHLSYEQYF.

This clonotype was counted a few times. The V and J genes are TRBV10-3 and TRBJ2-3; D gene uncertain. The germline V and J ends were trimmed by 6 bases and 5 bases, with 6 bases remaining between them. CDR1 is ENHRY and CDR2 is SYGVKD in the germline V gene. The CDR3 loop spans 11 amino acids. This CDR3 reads CAIRGQDTQYF. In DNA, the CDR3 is TGTGCCATCAGAGGGCAAGATACGCAGTATTTT.

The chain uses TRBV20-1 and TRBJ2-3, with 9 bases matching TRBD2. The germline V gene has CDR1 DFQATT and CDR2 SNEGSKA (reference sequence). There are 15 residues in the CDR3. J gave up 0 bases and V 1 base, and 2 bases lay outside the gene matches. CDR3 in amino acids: CSARVSGRSTDTQYF. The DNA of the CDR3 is TGCAGTGCTAGAGTAAGCGGGAGGAGCACAGATACGCAGTATTTT.

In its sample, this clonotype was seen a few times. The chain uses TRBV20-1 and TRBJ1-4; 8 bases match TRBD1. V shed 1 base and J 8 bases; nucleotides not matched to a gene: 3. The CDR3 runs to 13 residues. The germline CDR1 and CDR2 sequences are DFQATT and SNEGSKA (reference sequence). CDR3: CSARGTGIEKLFF. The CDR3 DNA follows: TGCAGTGCTAGAGGGACAGGGATCGAAAAACTGTTTTTT.

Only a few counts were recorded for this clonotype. CDR3 in amino acids: CASSVSGQNGELFF. The CDR3 DNA sequence: TGTGCCAGCAGTGTTAGCGGACAAAACGGGGAGCTGTTTTTT. V and J are TRBV25-1 and TRBJ2-2; D may be TRBD2 (6 bases). The CDR3 runs 14 residues. CDR1 is MGHDK, CDR2 SYGVNS, per germline. Trimming left V 4 bases short and J 7 bases short, with 13 bases between. The full variable domain, with the rest looked up from reference TRBV25-1 and TRBJ2-2, is EADIYQTPRYLVIGTGKKITLECSQTMGHDKMYWYQQDPGMELHLIHYSYGVNSTEKGDLSSESTVSRIRTEHFPLTLESARPSHTSQYLCASSVSGQNGELFFGEGSRLTVL.

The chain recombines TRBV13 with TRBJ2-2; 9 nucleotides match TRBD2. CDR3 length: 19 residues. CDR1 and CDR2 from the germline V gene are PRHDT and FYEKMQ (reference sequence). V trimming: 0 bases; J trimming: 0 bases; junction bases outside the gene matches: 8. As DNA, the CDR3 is TGTGCCAGCAGCTTAGGGCTAGCGGGATCACGTGCGAACACCGGGGAGCTGTTTTTT. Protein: CASSLGLAGSRANTGELFF.

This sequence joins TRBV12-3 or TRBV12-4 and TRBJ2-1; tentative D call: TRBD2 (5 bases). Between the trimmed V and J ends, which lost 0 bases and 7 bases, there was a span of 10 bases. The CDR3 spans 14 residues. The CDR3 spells CASSLAGDRNEQFF. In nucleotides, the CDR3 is TGTGCCAGCAGTTTAGCGGGAGACCGTAATGAGCAGTTCTTC.

In DNA, the CDR3 is TGCGCCAGCAGCTTGGATAGGGGAGAATACGAGCAGTACTTC. It yields the protein CASSLDRGEYEQYF. V is TRBV5-1 and J is TRBJ2-7; D is possibly TRBD1 or TRBD2 (5 bases each). CDR1 is SGHRS, CDR2 YFSETQ, per germline. This CDR3 spans 14 amino acids. V lost 0 bases and J lost 4, with 11 bases in between.

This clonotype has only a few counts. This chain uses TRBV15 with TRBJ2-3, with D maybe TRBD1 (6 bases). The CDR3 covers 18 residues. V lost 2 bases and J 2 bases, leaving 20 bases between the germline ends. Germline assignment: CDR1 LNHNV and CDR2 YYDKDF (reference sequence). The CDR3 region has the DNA TGTGCCACCAGCAGATCCGATACCGGGACACCCTTCACAGATACGCAGTATTTT. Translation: CATSRSDTGTPFTDTQYF.

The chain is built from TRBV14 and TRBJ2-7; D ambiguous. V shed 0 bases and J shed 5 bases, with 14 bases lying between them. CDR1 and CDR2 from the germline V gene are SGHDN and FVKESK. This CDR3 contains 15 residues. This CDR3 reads CASSQEGIASHEQYF. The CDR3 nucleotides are TGTGCCAGCAGCCAAGAGGGAATCGCGAGCCACGAGCAGTACTTC.

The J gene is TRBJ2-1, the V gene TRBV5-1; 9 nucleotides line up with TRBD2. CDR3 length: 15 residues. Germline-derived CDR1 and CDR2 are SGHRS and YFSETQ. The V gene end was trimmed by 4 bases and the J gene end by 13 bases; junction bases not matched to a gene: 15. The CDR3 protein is CASSGNGLASPKQFF. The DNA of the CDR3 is TGCGCCAGCAGCGGGAATGGACTAGCGTCGCCCAAACAGTTCTTC.

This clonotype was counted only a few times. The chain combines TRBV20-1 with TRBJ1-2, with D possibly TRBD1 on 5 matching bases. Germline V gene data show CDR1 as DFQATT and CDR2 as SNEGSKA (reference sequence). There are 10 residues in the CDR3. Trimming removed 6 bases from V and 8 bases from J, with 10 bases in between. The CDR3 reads CSARWGGYTF. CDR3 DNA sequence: TGCAGTGCCCGATGGGGGGGCTACACCTTC.

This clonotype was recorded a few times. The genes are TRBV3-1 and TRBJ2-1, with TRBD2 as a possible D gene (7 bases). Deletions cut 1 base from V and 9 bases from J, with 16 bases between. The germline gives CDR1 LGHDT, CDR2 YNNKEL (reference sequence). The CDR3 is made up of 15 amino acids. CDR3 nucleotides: TGTGCCAGCAGCCAAGGTTATGGGGGGGGCATTGAGCAGTTCTTC. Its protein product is CASSQGYGGGIEQFF.

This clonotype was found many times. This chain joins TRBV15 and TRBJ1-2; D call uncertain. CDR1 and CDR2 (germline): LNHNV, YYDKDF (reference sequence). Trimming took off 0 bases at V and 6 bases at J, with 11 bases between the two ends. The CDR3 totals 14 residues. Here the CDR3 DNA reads TGTGCCACCAGCAGAGATGGGCAGTACAATGGCTACACCTTC. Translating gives CATSRDGQYNGYTF.

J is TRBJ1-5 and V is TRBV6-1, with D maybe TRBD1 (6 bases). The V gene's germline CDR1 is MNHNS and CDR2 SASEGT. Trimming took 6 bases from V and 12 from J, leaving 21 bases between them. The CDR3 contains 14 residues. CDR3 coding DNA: TGTGCCAGCAGAAGAGGGACACCCGCCGACCTCCAGCATTTT. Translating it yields CASRRGTPADLQHF.

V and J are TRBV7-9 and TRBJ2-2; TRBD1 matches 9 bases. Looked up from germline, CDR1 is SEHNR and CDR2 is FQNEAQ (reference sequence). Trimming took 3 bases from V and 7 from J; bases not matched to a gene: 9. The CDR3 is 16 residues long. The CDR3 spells CASSLTGTGTNGELFF. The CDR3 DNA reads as TGTGCCAGCAGCTTGACCGGGACAGGGACGAACGGGGAGCTGTTTTTT.

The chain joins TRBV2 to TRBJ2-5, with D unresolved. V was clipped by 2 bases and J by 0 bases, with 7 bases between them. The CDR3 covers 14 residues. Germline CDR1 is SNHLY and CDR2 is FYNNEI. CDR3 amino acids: CASSERGYQETQYF. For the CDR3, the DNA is TGTGCCAGCAGTGAAAGAGGCTACCAAGAGACCCAGTACTTC.

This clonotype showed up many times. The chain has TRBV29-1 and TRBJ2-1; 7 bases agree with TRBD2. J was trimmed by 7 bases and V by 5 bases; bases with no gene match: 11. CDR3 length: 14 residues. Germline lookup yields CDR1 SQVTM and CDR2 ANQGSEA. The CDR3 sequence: CSVPFVGGTNEQFF. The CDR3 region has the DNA TGCAGCGTTCCTTTCGTGGGAGGGACGAATGAGCAGTTCTTC.